This entry lists 30 T cell receptor beta chains sequenced from one sample in a study of type 1 and type 2 diabetes patients. Genomic DNA was the PCR template. A primer set of 30 forward and 13 reverse primers amplified the CDR3. MiXCR was run by TCRdb on the multiplex PCR reads, yielding one entry per CDR3 protein. The sample has some 250,000 distinct CDR3 sequences, roughly 48% seen once. Input material: peripheral blood mononuclear cells (PBMCs). The receptors originated from a man aged 18 to 30 with type 2 diabetes.

The chain couples TRBV12-3 or TRBV12-4 to TRBJ1-5, with D tentatively TRBD1 (5 bases). The V gene lost 6 bases and the J gene lost 6 bases, with 9 bases spanning the gap. CDR3 size: 12 residues. Here the CDR3 reads CASRQAAQPQHF. CDR3 sequence (DNA): TGTGCCAGCAGACAGGCCGCTCAGCCCCAGCATTTT.

This chain links TRBV19 with TRBJ2-7; D remains ambiguous. Trimming cost V 8 bases and J 7 bases, with 12 bases left between them. Germline CDR1 LNHDA, CDR2 SQIVND (reference sequence). The CDR3 spans 11 residues. CDR3 coding DNA: TGTGCCAGTTCGGCTTTGGGAGAGCAGTACTTC. Amino acid sequence: CASSALGEQYF.

The rearrangement uses TRBV2 and TRBJ1-2, with a tentative D call TRBD1 (5 bases). The germline V gene has CDR1 SNHLY and CDR2 FYNNEI. V lost 2 bases, J lost 4 bases, and 17 bases lay in between. The CDR3 is 16 amino acids. Here the CDR3 reads CASSENRRQDAYGYTF. The DNA for the CDR3 is TGTGCCAGCAGTGAAAACAGGCGGCAGGATGCCTATGGCTACACCTTC.

The CDR3 reads CASSSPGVSPMNTEAFF. Here the CDR3 DNA reads TGCGCCAGCAGCTCACCAGGGGTCTCGCCCATGAACACTGAAGCTTTCTTT. V is TRBV5-1 and J is TRBJ1-1; D might be TRBD1 (6 bases). In germline, CDR1 is SGHRS, CDR2 YFSETQ. The germline V and J ends were trimmed by 3 bases and 0 bases, with 18 bases remaining between them. The CDR3 is 17 residues long.

The V gene is TRBV13, the J gene TRBJ2-5, with a tentative D call TRBD1 (5 bases). With 0 bases removed from V and 2 bases from J, the gap between germline ends came to 7 bases. This CDR3 is built from 14 residues. Per the germline V gene, CDR1 is PRHDT and CDR2 is FYEKMQ (reference sequence). As DNA, the CDR3 is TGTGCCAGCAGCTTAGGGACAGAGCAAGAGACCCAGTACTTC. This encodes CASSLGTEQETQYF.

The rearrangement links TRBV12-3 or TRBV12-4 to TRBJ1-2, with D unclear. V lost 6 bases and J lost 7, with 12 bases in between. The CDR3 covers 12 residues. CDR3 protein: CASRDYFGGYTF. For the CDR3, the DNA is TGTGCCAGCAGGGATTACTTTGGTGGCTACACCTTC.

CDR3 sequence reads: CASSYTGQGNQPQHF. DNA for the CDR3: TGTGCCAGCAGTTACACCGGACAGGGCAATCAGCCCCAGCATTTT. The chain employs TRBV25-1 and TRBJ1-5, with TRBD1 matching 7 bases. The J segment lost 2 bases and the V segment lost 5 bases, leaving 6 bases of the junction unmatched. The CDR3 is made up of 15 amino acids. Germline CDR1 MGHDK, CDR2 SYGVNS. Drawing the rest from reference TRBV25-1 and TRBJ1-5, the complete variable domain is EADIYQTPRYLVIGTGKKITLECSQTMGHDKMYWYQQDPGMELHLIHYSYGVNSTEKGDLSSESTVSRIRTEHFPLTLESARPSHTSQYLCASSYTGQGNQPQHFGDGTRLSIL.

The count of this clonotype is one. This sequence joins TRBV5-1 and TRBJ2-7, with 8 bases matching TRBD1. V was pared by 2 bases and J by 4 bases, with 17 bases of the junction left unmatched. The CDR3 sequence is 18 residues long. Per the germline V gene, CDR1 is SGHRS and CDR2 is YFSETQ. This CDR3 reads CASSFSAGSQGEKYEQYF. The CDR3 coding sequence is TGCGCCAGCAGCTTCTCGGCCGGTTCACAGGGGGAAAAGTACGAGCAGTACTTC.

This clonotype was counted only a few times. The chain uses TRBV5-1 and TRBJ2-7; D perhaps matches TRBD1 (6 bases). The CDR3 is 13 amino acids. Between the trimmed V and J ends, which lost 3 bases and 4 bases, there was a span of 11 bases. From germline, CDR1 is SGHRS and CDR2 YFSETQ. In DNA form, the CDR3 reads TGCGCCAGCAGCTCAAAGCAGGGGTACGAGCAGTACTTC. Protein product: CASSSKQGYEQYF.

In its sample, this clonotype was seen a few times. This chain's CDR3 is CSVKEGATNEKLFF. CDR3 DNA: TGCAGCGTTAAGGAGGGAGCAACTAATGAAAAACTGTTTTTT. The chain employs TRBV29-1 and TRBJ1-4; D unclear. V lost 5 bases to trimming and J lost 0 bases, with 10 bases between them. Germline values: CDR1 SQVTM, CDR2 ANQGSEA. This CDR3 is 14 amino acids long.

This clonotype was observed a handful of times. At one of its ends the junction is not consistent with the germline gene, which may arise from a read error. The chain is built from TRBV5-1 and TRBJ2-1, with D tentatively TRBD2 (6 bases). The length of the CDR3 is 14 residues. Germline V gene sequence: CDR1 SGHRS, CDR2 YFSETQ. The CDR3 bases are TGCGCCAGCAGCCCCGGGACTCCTCCCGAGGGTAGGATCTTC. Translating gives CASSPGTPPEGRIF.

This clonotype has a handful of counts. V usage is TRBV5-1 and J usage is TRBJ2-1; D not certain. The CDR3 is 13 amino acids. Germline CDR1 and CDR2: SGHRS and YFSETQ. Trimming took off 0 bases at V and 9 bases at J, with 10 bases between the two ends. CDR3 coding DNA: TGCGCCAGCAGCTTGGCGGGTAGTGTTGAGCAGTTCTTC. Translation: CASSLAGSVEQFF.

The chain carries TRBV30 and TRBJ2-5; maybe TRBD1 (6 bases). The J call is doubtful: the DNA matches TRBJ2-1 better. Germline V gene lookup returns CDR1 GTSNPN and CDR2 SVGIG (reference sequence). The CDR3 is 15 amino acids. CDR3 protein: CAWSVLGQGQSEQFF. Written as DNA, the CDR3 is TGTGCCTGGAGTGTACTCGGTCAGGGGCAGAGTGAGCAGTTCTTC.

This clonotype occurred once. The J gene is TRBJ2-5, the V gene TRBV19, with D tentatively TRBD1 (6 bases). The DNA end lines up better with TRBJ2-1; the J call may be wrong. This CDR3 contains 13 residues. Germline assignment: CDR1 LNHDA and CDR2 SQIVND (reference sequence). The CDR3 region is CASRRTENNEQFF. The CDR3 DNA reads TGTGCCAGTAGACGGACAGAAAACAATGAGCAGTTCTTC.

The chain recombines TRBV12-3 or TRBV12-4 with TRBJ1-2, with 7 bases that match TRBD1. This CDR3 comprises 14 residues. The J segment lost 4 bases and the V segment lost 6 bases, leaving 8 bases of the junction unmatched. The CDR3 DNA sequence: TGTGCCAGCAGGGGACAGCAAGATAGCTATGGCTACACCTTC. The encoded protein is CASRGQQDSYGYTF.

The rearrangement joins TRBV12-3 or TRBV12-4 to TRBJ1-5; tentatively, D is TRBD1 (5 bases). The V end was cut by 3 bases, the J end by 9 bases, with 12 bases between. CDR3 length equals 13 residues. As DNA, the CDR3 is TGTGCCAGCAGTTTTCAGGGTAAAGGGCCCCAGCATTTT. Encoded protein: CASSFQGKGPQHF.

The chain employs TRBV19 and TRBJ2-1; D may be TRBD2 (6 bases). The V end lost 3 bases, the J end lost 3 bases, and 12 bases lay between the germline ends. CDR3 length equals 15 residues. Germline loops: CDR1 LNHDA, CDR2 SQIVND (reference sequence). The CDR3 reads CASSIRAGIYNEQFF. In DNA form, the CDR3 reads TGTGCCAGTAGTATCCGGGCGGGGATCTACAATGAGCAGTTCTTC. The variable domain in full, completed from reference TRBV19 and TRBJ2-1, reads DGGITQSPKYLFRKEGQNVTLSCEQNLNHDAMYWYRQDPGQGLRLIYYSQIVNDFQKGDIAEGYSVSREKKESFPLTVTSAQKNPTAFYLCASSIRAGIYNEQFFGPGTRLTVL.

In its sample, this clonotype was seen many times. The CDR3 region has the DNA TGTGCCACCAGCAGAGATCCGAACGGTTGGCATGGCTACACCTTC. Translated, it gives CATSRDPNGWHGYTF. The genes are TRBV15 and TRBJ1-2; D gene ambiguous. From germline, CDR1 is LNHNV and CDR2 YYDKDF (reference sequence). Trimming pared 0 bases from V and 6 bases from J, leaving 14 bases between. This CDR3 is built from 15 residues. Based on the CDR3 plus reference TRBV15 and TRBJ1-2, the full variable domain is DAMVIQNPRYQVTQFGKPVTLSCSQTLNHNVMYWYQQKSSQAPKLLFHYYDKDFNNEADTPDNFQSRRPNTSFCFLDIRSPGLGDTAMYLCATSRDPNGWHGYTFGSGTRLTVV.

The rearrangement joins TRBV4-3 to TRBJ2-3; TRBD1 is a possible D gene (5 bases). The V gene's germline CDR1 is LGHNA and CDR2 YSLEER. V gave up 0 bases and J gave up 2 bases, with 12 bases separating them. This CDR3 is built from 16 residues. The CDR3: CASSQDWGDTTDTQYF. The DNA of the CDR3 is TGCGCCAGCAGCCAAGATTGGGGCGACACCACAGATACGCAGTATTTT.

The chain has TRBV5-1 and TRBJ2-7; D unclear. CDR1 and CDR2 (germline): SGHRS, YFSETQ. The CDR3 loop spans 14 amino acids. Trimming shortened V by 0 bases and J by 6 bases, and 13 bases separated the two germline ends. CDR3 protein: CASSLDPDLGEQYF. DNA for the CDR3: TGCGCCAGCAGCTTGGATCCAGATCTTGGCGAGCAGTACTTC.

The genes are TRBV2 and TRBJ1-5; D is unclear. The germline gives CDR1 SNHLY, CDR2 FYNNEI. The germline V and J ends were trimmed by 10 bases and 2 bases, with 15 bases remaining between them. This CDR3 spans 14 amino acids. CDR3 amino acids: CATSVERGNQPQHF. CDR3 nucleotides: TGTGCCACCTCCGTGGAGCGAGGCAATCAGCCCCAGCATTTT.

J is TRBJ2-7 and V is TRBV6-1, with 7 positions matching TRBD2. The J call may be in error: the DNA end matches TRBJ2-5 better. From germline, CDR1 is MNHNS and CDR2 SASEGT. The CDR3 totals 12 residues. CDR3 coding DNA: TGTGCCAGCGTCTCGCGGGGGGAGACCCAGTACTTC. Encoded protein: CASVSRGETQYF.

The V gene is TRBV19, the J gene TRBJ2-1, with TRBD1 as a possible D gene (6 bases). This CDR3 has 16 residues. Per germline, CDR1 LNHDA and CDR2 SQIVND (reference sequence). Trimming cost V 3 bases and J 7 bases, with 19 bases left between them. CDR3 nucleotide sequence: TGTGCCAGTAGTATTTACTTAGGGGGACCAGCGAATGAGCAGTTCTTC. Its translation is CASSIYLGGPANEQFF.

The chain carries TRBV7-2 and TRBJ1-6; TRBD1 might be the D (5 bases). CDR3 length: 15 amino acids. Germline V gives CDR1 SGHTA, CDR2 FQGNSA. Trimming took off 5 bases at V and 3 bases at J, with 11 bases between the two ends. As DNA, the CDR3 is TGTGCCAGCAGCCAAGGAAGGGGCTATAATTCACCCCTCCACTTT. Its protein product is CASSQGRGYNSPLHF.

The V and J genes are TRBV5-1 and TRBJ2-7; D not resolved. The CDR3 consists of 12 residues. The V and J ends lost 0 bases and 4 bases respectively, with 5 bases between them. Germline CDR1 SGHRS, CDR2 YFSETQ. CDR3 loop: CASSLGEYEQYF. In nucleotides, the CDR3 is TGCGCCAGCAGCTTGGGAGAGTACGAGCAGTACTTC.

The chain joins TRBV6-5 to TRBJ2-2; D is unclear. Trimming left V 4 bases short and J 4 bases short, with 7 bases between. This CDR3 has 13 amino acids. CDR1 is MNHEY and CDR2 is SVGAGI in the germline V gene. The CDR3 DNA follows: TGTGCCAGCAGTTCCCCTGGCACCGGGGAGCTGTTTTTT. Protein product: CASSSPGTGELFF.

The chain links TRBV11-2 to TRBJ1-2, with D possibly TRBD1 on 5 matching bases. The CDR3 sequence is 15 residues long. V lost 5 bases to trimming and J lost 2 bases, with 15 bases between them. Germline CDR1 SGHAT, CDR2 FQNNGV. CDR3 coding DNA: TGTGCCAGCAGCGCCGACTCGACAGCCAACTATGGCTACACCTTC. As protein: CASSADSTANYGYTF.

This clonotype was counted between two and nine times. The chain employs TRBV7-2 and TRBJ1-1, with D unclear. CDR3 size: 16 residues. V was trimmed by 2 bases and J by 0 bases, leaving 13 bases between them. Germline V gene data show CDR1 as SGHTA and CDR2 as FQGNSA. CDR3 coding DNA: TGTGCCAGCAGCTTACGGGCCAGAAGTATGAACACTGAAGCTTTCTTT. It specifies CASSLRARSMNTEAFF.

This clonotype has at least ten counts. Compared with germline, one end of the junction differs, possibly owing to a read error. V and J are TRBV12-3 or TRBV12-4 and TRBJ1-2; D not resolved. The CDR3 sequence is 10 residues long. CDR3 loop: CASSLGGYTF. CDR3 nucleotides: TGTGCCAGCAGCTTAGGTGGCTACACCTTC.

V and J are TRBV5-1 and TRBJ1-1; 7 nucleotides agree with TRBD1. Germline-derived CDR1 and CDR2 are SGHRS and YFSETQ. This CDR3 spans 15 amino acids. With 4 bases clipped from V and 3 bases from J, the junction kept 9 bases outside the gene matches. The CDR3 region is CASSARQGVDTEAFF. The CDR3, as DNA: TGCGCCAGCAGCGCCAGACAGGGTGTGGACACTGAAGCTTTCTTT.